The next 32 T cell receptor beta chains were all read from a single sample in a study of blood T cell repertoires in COVID-19. The data were produced by immunoSEQ multiplex PCR, yet TCRdb's version contains in-frame clones alone and is incomplete. The data show 150,000 to 200,000 clones, roughly 80% seen once. Input material: peripheral blood. These receptors came from a man aged 55-75 years with acute or convalescent COVID-19.

The chain is built from TRBV19 and TRBJ1-1; D gene ambiguous. Trimming cost V 3 bases and J 8 bases, with 13 bases left between them. Germline V gene data show CDR1 as LNHDA and CDR2 as SQIVND (reference sequence). This CDR3 comprises 13 residues. CDR3 loop: CASSITAATEAFF. The DNA for the CDR3 is TGTGCCAGTAGTATTACGGCAGCGACCGAAGCTTTCTTT.

The chain joins TRBV6-6 to TRBJ1-4; 11 bases fit TRBD1. Germline loops: CDR1 MNHNY, CDR2 SVGAGI (reference sequence). The CDR3 loop spans 20 amino acids. Unmatched junction bases numbered 17, after V lost 6 bases and J lost 2 bases. CDR3 in amino acids: CASSNTLGTGGIETNEKLFF. The CDR3 nucleotides are TGTGCCAGCAGCAACACCCTCGGGACAGGGGGGATCGAGACTAATGAAAAACTGTTTTTT.

V is TRBV7-3 and J is TRBJ1-2; 7 nucleotides line up with TRBD1. This CDR3 has 15 residues. Germline V gene sequence: CDR1 SGHTA, CDR2 FQGTGA. V trimming: 5 bases; J trimming: 3 bases; junction bases outside the gene matches: 9. Here the CDR3 DNA reads TGTGCCAGCAGCGTGGCCGGGACAGCGGACTATGGCTACACCTTC. Its translation: CASSVAGTADYGYTF. Full variable domain (rest looked up from reference TRBV7-3 and TRBJ1-2): GAGVSQTPSNKVTEKGKYVELRCDPISGHTALYWYRQSLGQGPEFLIYFQGTGAADDSGLPNDRFFAVRPEGSVSTLKIQRTERGDSAVYLCASSVAGTADYGYTFGSGTRLTVV.

This clone came up once. The chain is built from TRBV6-2 or TRBV6-3 and TRBJ2-7; TRBD1 agrees at 9 bases. The CDR3 runs to 15 residues. Germline CDR1 MNHEY, CDR2 SVGEGT. The J segment lost 3 bases and the V segment lost 5 bases, leaving 8 bases of the junction unmatched. The CDR3 loop reads CASSPGQGLIYEQYF. CDR3 nucleotides: TGTGCCAGCAGTCCGGGACAGGGACTTATCTACGAGCAGTACTTC.

This CDR3 is CASSLGRVANQPQHF. In DNA form, the CDR3 reads TGTGCCAGCAGTTTGGGCAGGGTAGCAAATCAGCCCCAGCATTTT. The genes are TRBV28 and TRBJ1-5; perhaps TRBD1 as D (5 bases). The CDR3 length is 15 residues. The germline V gene encodes CDR1 MDHEN and CDR2 SYDVKM. The V and J ends lost 3 bases and 4 bases respectively, with 13 bases between them.

The chain carries TRBV7-9 and TRBJ1-5; D call uncertain. Germline assignment: CDR1 SEHNR and CDR2 FQNEAQ (reference sequence). The V gene lost 1 base and the J gene lost 2 bases, with 15 bases spanning the gap. The CDR3 is 17 residues long. CDR3 region: CASSLGAGGMGNQPQHF. DNA of the CDR3: TGTGCCAGCAGCTTAGGGGCTGGAGGGATGGGCAATCAGCCCCAGCATTTT.

The rearrangement joins TRBV7-3 to TRBJ2-3, with a possible D match to TRBD1 (6 bases). The CDR3 loop spans 17 amino acids. V was cut by 4 bases and J by 2 bases, with 19 bases left in between. The germline V gene has CDR1 SGHTA and CDR2 FQGTGA. The CDR3, as DNA: TGTGCCAGCAGCTCACATCCCGGACAGTTAGTCACAGATACGCAGTATTTT. This encodes CASSSHPGQLVTDTQYF.

The rearrangement uses TRBV25-1 and TRBJ1-2, with 8 nucleotides matching TRBD1. The V gene end was trimmed by 4 bases and the J gene end by 3 bases; junction bases not matched to a gene: 13. Germline V gene data show CDR1 as MGHDK and CDR2 as SYGVNS. This CDR3 contains 17 residues. CDR3 DNA sequence: TGTGCCAGCAGTGTTGCAGGGGGCGGAAAGTTTGACTATGGCTACACCTTC. It specifies CASSVAGGGKFDYGYTF.

This chain uses TRBV4-1 with TRBJ1-1; possibly TRBD1 for D (6 bases). Germline V CDR1 and CDR2: MGHRA, YSYEKL. This CDR3 is 14 amino acids long. Trimming stripped 5 bases from V and 4 bases from J, with 14 bases between. Here the CDR3 reads CASSVLQGFTEAFF. DNA of the CDR3: TGCGCCAGCAGCGTCTTACAGGGATTCACTGAAGCTTTCTTT.

The rearrangement joins TRBV18 to TRBJ1-6; TRBD1 aligns across 9 bases. Germline-derived CDR1 and CDR2 are KGHSH and LQKENI. The CDR3 sequence is 19 residues long. V lost 6 bases, J lost 0 bases, and 12 bases stayed unmatched. CDR3 sequence (DNA): TGTGCCAGCTCGCCGGGATGGGGGACAGGGAGCTCCTATAATTCACCCCTCCACTTT. Translation: CASSPGWGTGSSYNSPLHF. Using reference TRBV18 and TRBJ1-6 for the parts outside the CDR3, the full variable domain is NAGVMQNPRHLVRRRGQEARLRCSPMKGHSHVYWYRQLPEEGLKFMVYLQKENIIDESGMPKERFSAEFPKEGPSILRIQQVVRGDSAAYFCASSPGWGTGSSYNSPLHFGNGTRLTVT.

The CDR3, as DNA: TGTGCCACCAGTCCAACGCAAGGGGGGGGGTTAGACGAGCAGTACTTC. Translation gives CATSPTQGGGLDEQYF. This rearrangement joins TRBV24-1 to TRBJ2-7; D might be TRBD2 (7 bases). Germline V gives CDR1 KGHDR, CDR2 SFDVKD. The CDR3 consists of 16 residues. With 6 bases removed from V and 5 bases from J, the gap between germline ends came to 22 bases.

The genes are TRBV19 and TRBJ2-1, with 7 bases matching TRBD1. Looked up from germline, CDR1 is LNHDA and CDR2 is SQIVND (reference sequence). The CDR3 consists of 15 residues. After removal of 6 bases from V and 10 bases from J, the junction contained 15 bases not matched to a gene. The CDR3 protein is CASSPISGGRGEQFF. CDR3 bases: TGTGCCAGTAGCCCCATCAGTGGGGGCAGGGGGGAGCAGTTCTTC.

The rearrangement links TRBV5-1 to TRBJ1-1; a possible D gene is TRBD1 (5 bases). CDR1 is SGHRS and CDR2 is YFSETQ in the germline V gene. CDR3 length: 15 residues. V lost 5 bases and J lost 0, with 14 bases in between. This CDR3 is CASSRRGEMNTEAFF. The CDR3 nucleotides read TGCGCCAGCAGTCGACGGGGGGAAATGAACACTGAAGCTTTCTTT.

The chain uses TRBV19 and TRBJ2-1, with 12 nucleotides matching TRBD2. The CDR3 loop spans 18 amino acids. V shed 1 base, J shed 15 bases, and the junction held 19 bases outside the gene matches. Germline CDR1 is LNHDA and CDR2 is SQIVND (reference sequence). The CDR3 loop reads CASSIAGTGVLAGGNRFF. CDR3 in DNA: TGTGCCAGTAGTATAGCGGGGACAGGGGTCCTAGCGGGAGGGAATCGGTTCTTC.

V gene TRBV30 combines with J gene TRBJ2-3; D not certain. V lost 1 base and J 0 bases, leaving 8 bases between the germline ends. This CDR3 has 14 residues. From germline, CDR1 is GTSNPN and CDR2 SVGIG (reference sequence). The CDR3 DNA follows: TGTGCCTGGAGTGGTAGTTCTAGCACAGATACGCAGTATTTT. Its protein is CAWSGSSSTDTQYF.

The sample holds one count of this clone. V gene TRBV7-6 combines with J gene TRBJ2-1, with D perhaps matching TRBD2 (5 bases). This CDR3 is built from 12 residues. V was shortened by 4 bases and J by 7 bases, with 8 bases between the two germline ends. CDR1 SGHVS and CDR2 FNYEAQ come from the germline V gene. The CDR3 sequence is CASSSTRNEQFF. CDR3 nucleotide sequence: TGTGCCAGCAGCTCAACTAGGAATGAGCAGTTCTTC.

CDR3 in DNA: TGCGCCAGCAGCCCCGAGACAGGGGTAGGTCAGCCCCAGCATTTT. It translates to CASSPETGVGQPQHF. The chain has TRBV5-1 and TRBJ1-5; TRBD1 agrees at 8 bases. The germline CDR1 and CDR2 sequences are SGHRS and YFSETQ. V lost 4 bases to trimming and J lost 6 bases; unmatched junction nucleotides: 9. The CDR3 covers 15 residues.

The chain links TRBV4-3 to TRBJ2-2; 10 bases agree with TRBD2. In germline, CDR1 is LGHNA, CDR2 YSLEER. The CDR3 extends over 19 amino acids. Trimming took 1 base from V and 3 from J; bases not matched to a gene: 11. The chain's CDR3 is CASSQVTAGGRSYTGELFF. The CDR3 DNA reads TGCGCCAGCAGCCAAGTCACAGCGGGGGGGCGTTCGTACACCGGGGAGCTGTTTTTT.

This CDR3 is CASSLYRTSGFDEQFF. The DNA for the CDR3 is TGTGCCAGCAGCTTATACCGTACTAGCGGGTTCGATGAGCAGTTCTTC. The genes are TRBV7-2 and TRBJ2-1; 9 bases fit TRBD2. The CDR3 is 16 amino acids. With V trimmed by 2 bases and J by 8 bases, 10 bases remained unmatched. CDR1 is SGHTA and CDR2 is FQGNSA in the germline V gene.

The chain is built from TRBV20-1 and TRBJ1-2, with TRBD1 identical over 7 bases. The trim removed 3 bases at V and 8 bases at J, leaving 15 bases unmatched. CDR3 length: 15 amino acids. The germline V gene has CDR1 DFQATT and CDR2 SNEGSKA (reference sequence). This CDR3 reads CSASYPPTGARGYTF. In DNA, the CDR3 is TGCAGTGCTAGTTATCCCCCTACAGGGGCTCGGGGCTACACCTTC.

CDR3: CASSQDPLGLAGGPWGNEQFF. The CDR3 nucleotides are TGTGCCAGCAGCCAAGATCCACTGGGACTAGCGGGAGGGCCTTGGGGCAATGAGCAGTTCTTC. This chain connects TRBV14 to TRBJ2-1; 16 bases are shared with TRBD2. With 0 bases clipped from V and 6 bases from J, the junction kept 14 bases outside the gene matches. Germline V gene lookup returns CDR1 SGHDN and CDR2 FVKESK. CDR3 length: 21 residues.

This chain uses TRBV12-5 with TRBJ2-7; 10 bases map to TRBD2. CDR3 length: 14 amino acids. The V segment lost 5 bases and the J segment 3 bases; nucleotides outside the gene matches: 4. Germline V lookup: CDR1 LGHNT, CDR2 FRNRAP. The DNA of the CDR3 is TGTGCTAGTGGTCCTAGCGGGAGTAGCTACGAGCAGTACTTC. Encoded protein: CASGPSGSSYEQYF.

The V and J genes are TRBV7-2 and TRBJ2-1, with 10 nucleotides matching TRBD1. The germline V gene has CDR1 SGHTA and CDR2 FQGNSA. Trimming took 1 base from V and 10 from J; bases not matched to a gene: 10. This CDR3 contains 16 residues. Here the CDR3 reads CASSLVPRDRGWEQFF. The CDR3 DNA sequence: TGTGCCAGCAGCTTAGTGCCCCGGGACAGGGGATGGGAGCAGTTCTTC. The variable domain in full, completed from reference TRBV7-2 and TRBJ2-1, reads GAGVSQSPSNKVTEKGKDVELRCDPISGHTALYWYRQSLGQGLEFLIYFQGNSAPDKSGLPSDRFSAERTGGSVSTLTIQRTQQEDSAVYLCASSLVPRDRGWEQFFGPGTRLTVL.

In its sample, this clone was seen once. The V and J genes are TRBV21-1 and TRBJ2-3; the DNA was not used to check the table's D call, TRBD1. TRBV21-1 is an annotated pseudogene. CDR3 length equals 19 residues. In DNA form, the CDR3 reads TGTGCCAGCTGCCCAAACCTGGGACACGACAGCCTTAACACAGATACGCAGTATTTT. This sequence encodes CASCPNLGHDSLNTDTQYF.

A word on this clone: Other DNA sequences of this sample code for an identical CDR3. This chain connects TRBV5-1 to TRBJ2-2, with D unclear. Trimming pared 7 bases from V and 4 bases from J, leaving 11 bases between. Germline loops: CDR1 SGHRS, CDR2 YFSETQ. This CDR3 has 13 residues. CDR3 region: CASSPGGTGELFF. Here the CDR3 DNA reads TGCGCCAGCTCGCCCGGCGGCACCGGGGAGCTGTTTTTT.

The chain links TRBV19 to TRBJ1-3, with unresolved D. Germline V lookup: CDR1 LNHDA, CDR2 SQIVND (reference sequence). The CDR3 sequence is 16 residues long. Trimming removed 6 bases from V and 1 base from J, with 16 bases in between. The chain's CDR3 is CASSLTHTPSGNTIYF. The CDR3 nucleotides read TGTGCCAGTAGCTTGACTCATACCCCATCTGGAAACACCATATATTTT. Using reference TRBV19 and TRBJ1-3 for the parts outside the CDR3, the full variable domain is DGGITQSPKYLFRKEGQNVTLSCEQNLNHDAMYWYRQDPGQGLRLIYYSQIVNDFQKGDIAEGYSVSREKKESFPLTVTSAQKNPTAFYLCASSLTHTPSGNTIYFGEGSWLTVV.

The chain employs TRBV9 and TRBJ1-2; D is unclear. Deletions cut 4 bases from V and 0 bases from J, with 13 bases between. The CDR3 runs to 15 residues. Looked up from germline, CDR1 is SGDLS and CDR2 is YYNGEE. The CDR3 is CASSNRGAANYGYTF. CDR3 nucleotide sequence: TGTGCCAGCAGCAATCGGGGAGCTGCTAACTATGGCTACACCTTC. The full variable domain, in which reference TRBV9 and TRBJ1-2 provide the parts outside the CDR3, is DSGVTQTPKHLITATGQRVTLRCSPRSGDLSVYWYQQSLDQGLQFLIQYYNGEERAKGNILERFSAQQFPDLHSELNLSSLELGDSALYFCASSNRGAANYGYTFGSGTRLTVV.

The rearrangement uses TRBV6-1 and TRBJ2-7; the D gene is possibly TRBD1 (6 bases). CDR3 size: 16 residues. Germline assignment: CDR1 MNHNS and CDR2 SASEGT. Trimming pared 7 bases from V and 4 bases from J, leaving 23 bases between. In DNA form, the CDR3 reads TGTGCCAGCATTGATCGACTCGGGACACAATCTTACGAGCAGTACTTC. Amino acid sequence: CASIDRLGTQSYEQYF.

The chain joins TRBV15 to TRBJ2-7; maybe TRBD2 (5 bases). The V gene's germline CDR1 is LNHNV and CDR2 YYDKDF (reference sequence). The CDR3 has 15 residues. V lost 1 base to trimming and J lost 6 bases, with 16 bases between them. The chain's CDR3 is CATSRGFGLGSEQYF. The CDR3 DNA sequence: TGTGCCACCAGCAGAGGGTTCGGGCTTGGGAGCGAGCAGTACTTC. Complete variable domain (other parts from reference TRBV15 and TRBJ2-7): DAMVIQNPRYQVTQFGKPVTLSCSQTLNHNVMYWYQQKSSQAPKLLFHYYDKDFNNEADTPDNFQSRRPNTSFCFLDIRSPGLGDTAMYLCATSRGFGLGSEQYFGPGTRLTVT.

The V gene is TRBV23-1, the J gene TRBJ2-3, with 9 bases aligning to TRBD2. TRBV23-1 carries the ORF label, with uncertain function. With 6 bases clipped from V and 0 bases from J, the junction kept 19 bases outside the gene matches. The CDR3 extends over 20 amino acids. The CDR3 DNA is TGCGCCAGCAGCCAAGCCCTCCCGACTAGCGGATATCCTAGCACAGATACGCAGTATTTT. It yields the protein CASSQALPTSGYPSTDTQYF.

This clone was counted only a few times. The rearrangement joins TRBV5-6 to TRBJ1-1, with 9 bases that match TRBD1. This CDR3 is built from 15 residues. Germline CDR1 is SGHDT and CDR2 is YYEEEE. Trimming took 4 bases from V and 3 from J; bases not matched to a gene: 7. DNA for the CDR3: TGTGCCAGCAGCCCGACGACAGGGGGGCACACTGAAGCTTTCTTT. Amino acid sequence: CASSPTTGGHTEAFF.

The chain combines TRBV5-1 with TRBJ2-1; no definite D call. Germline loops: CDR1 SGHRS, CDR2 YFSETQ. This CDR3 has 13 residues. V was shortened by 0 bases and J by 9 bases, with 10 bases between the two germline ends. The CDR3 reads CASSLARSGEQFF. The CDR3 DNA follows: TGCGCCAGCAGCTTGGCCAGATCTGGTGAGCAGTTCTTC.